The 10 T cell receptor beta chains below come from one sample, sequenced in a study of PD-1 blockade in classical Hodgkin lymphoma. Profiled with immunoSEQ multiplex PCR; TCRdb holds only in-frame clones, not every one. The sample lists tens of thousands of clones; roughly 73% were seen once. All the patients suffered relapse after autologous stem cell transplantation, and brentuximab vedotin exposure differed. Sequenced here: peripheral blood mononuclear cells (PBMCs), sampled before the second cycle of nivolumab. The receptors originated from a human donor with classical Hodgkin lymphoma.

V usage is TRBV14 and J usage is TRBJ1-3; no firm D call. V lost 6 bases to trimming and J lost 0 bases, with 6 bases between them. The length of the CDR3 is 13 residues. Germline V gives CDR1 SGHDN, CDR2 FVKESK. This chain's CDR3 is CASSWVSGNTIYF. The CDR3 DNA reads TGTGCCAGCAGTTGGGTCTCTGGAAACACCATATATTTT.

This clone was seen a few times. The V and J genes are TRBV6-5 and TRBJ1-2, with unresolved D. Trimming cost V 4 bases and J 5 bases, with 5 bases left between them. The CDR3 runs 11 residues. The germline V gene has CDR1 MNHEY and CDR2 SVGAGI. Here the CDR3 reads CASSSLYGYTF. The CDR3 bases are TGTGCCAGCAGTTCCCTTTATGGCTACACCTTC.

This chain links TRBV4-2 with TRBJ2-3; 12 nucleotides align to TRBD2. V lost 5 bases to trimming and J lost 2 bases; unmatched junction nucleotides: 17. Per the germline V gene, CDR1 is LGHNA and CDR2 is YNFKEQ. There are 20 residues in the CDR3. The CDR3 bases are TGTGCCAGCAGCTCACGTTTACTAGCGGGAGGCCAATATTCCACAGATACGCAGTATTTT. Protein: CASSSRLLAGGQYSTDTQYF.

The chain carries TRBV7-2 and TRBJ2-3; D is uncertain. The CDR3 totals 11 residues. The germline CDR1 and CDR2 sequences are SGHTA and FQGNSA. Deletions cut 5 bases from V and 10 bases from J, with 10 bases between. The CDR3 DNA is TGTGCCAGCAGCGGACCCTTACCGCAGTATTTT. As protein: CASSGPLPQYF.

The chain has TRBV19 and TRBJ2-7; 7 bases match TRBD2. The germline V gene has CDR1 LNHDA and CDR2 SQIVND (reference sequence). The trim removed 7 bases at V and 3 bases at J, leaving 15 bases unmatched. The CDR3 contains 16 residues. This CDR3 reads CASTITGGSPLYEQYF. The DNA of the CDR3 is TGTGCCAGTACCATTACCGGGGGGTCCCCTCTCTACGAGCAGTACTTC. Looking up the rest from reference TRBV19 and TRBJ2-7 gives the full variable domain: DGGITQSPKYLFRKEGQNVTLSCEQNLNHDAMYWYRQDPGQGLRLIYYSQIVNDFQKGDIAEGYSVSREKKESFPLTVTSAQKNPTAFYLCASTITGGSPLYEQYFGPGTRLTVT.

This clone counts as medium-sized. CDR3 region: CASTKREGYEQYF. The CDR3, as DNA: TGTGCCAGTACCAAGCGGGAGGGCTACGAGCAGTACTTC. The J gene is TRBJ2-7, the V gene TRBV19; TRBD2 agrees at 10 bases. The CDR3 runs to 13 residues. The junction had 3 bases not matched to a gene; V was cut back by 7 bases and J by 3 bases. Germline CDR1 reads LNHDA; CDR2 reads SQIVND (reference sequence).

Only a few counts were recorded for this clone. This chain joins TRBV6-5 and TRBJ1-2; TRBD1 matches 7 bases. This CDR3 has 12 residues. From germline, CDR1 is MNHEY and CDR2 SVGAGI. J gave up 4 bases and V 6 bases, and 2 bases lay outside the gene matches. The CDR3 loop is CASSWDSYGYTF. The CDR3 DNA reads TGTGCCAGCAGCTGGGACAGCTATGGCTACACCTTC.

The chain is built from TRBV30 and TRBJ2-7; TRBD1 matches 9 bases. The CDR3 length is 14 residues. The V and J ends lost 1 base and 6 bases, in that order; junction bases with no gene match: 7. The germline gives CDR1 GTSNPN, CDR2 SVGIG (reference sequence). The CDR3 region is CAWSGRGTGLEQYF. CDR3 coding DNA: TGTGCCTGGAGTGGGAGGGGGACAGGGCTCGAGCAGTACTTC.

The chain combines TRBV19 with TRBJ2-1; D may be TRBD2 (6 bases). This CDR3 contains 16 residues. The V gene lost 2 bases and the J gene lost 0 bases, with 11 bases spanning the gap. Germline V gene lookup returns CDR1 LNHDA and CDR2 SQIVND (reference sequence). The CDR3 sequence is CASSIPRGSSYNEQFF. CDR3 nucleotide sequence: TGTGCCAGTAGTATACCCCGGGGGAGCTCCTACAATGAGCAGTTCTTC.

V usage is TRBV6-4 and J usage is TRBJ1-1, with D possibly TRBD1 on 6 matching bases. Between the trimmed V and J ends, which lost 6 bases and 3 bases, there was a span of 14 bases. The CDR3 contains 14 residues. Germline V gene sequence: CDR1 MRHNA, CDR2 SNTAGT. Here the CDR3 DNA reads TGTGCCAGCAGGAAGACAGGTCGGGACACTGAAGCTTTCTTT. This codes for CASRKTGRDTEAFF.